This T cell receptor beta chain was sequenced during a study of shared clonotypes between healthy human individuals. Study summary: The donors, two women and a few men, were aged 18 to 49. General study points: All-four-donor shared clonotypes had higher generation probabilities than non-shared clonotypes did. Estimated clonotype richness was generally higher in naive than memory subsets.

Comments on this clone: As yet, its antigen is unknown.

The germline CDR1 and CDR2 sequences are SNHLY and FYNNEI. The V segment lost 6 bases and the J segment 1 base; nucleotides outside the gene matches: 2. CDR3 length: 13 residues. Every subset's genomic DNA went evenly onto several immunoSEQ plates. TCRdb's table, derived via immunoSEQ multiplex PCR, lists solely in-frame clones and lacks some. This sample has approximately 2.5 million clones, with 93% found just once. The receptor comes from a man younger than 30 in good health. Some clones in this sample may be carry-over from other donors' samples. The specimen sequenced was naive CD4+ T cells from PBMCs. The subset: CD45RA+ positively selected. V and J are TRBV2 and TRBJ1-1; 7 bases agree with TRBD1. For the CDR3, the DNA is TGTGCCAGCAGGAGGACAGGGAACACTGAAGCTTTCTTT. Translated: CASRRTGNTEAFF.